This T cell receptor beta chain emerged from a study of regulatory T cells in long-lasting Graves disease. Time point specified: persistent/refractory GD, antithyroid drugs over 5 years with positive TRAb. PBMC-extracted RNA yielded the TCR library. This clonotype was observed a handful of times. Its antigen remains unknown. General study points: Favoring TRBV28, TRBJ1-2 and TRBJ2-5 was a feature seen in persistent disease.

CDR3 length: 13 amino acids. Germline V CDR1 and CDR2: WNHNN, SYGVQD (reference sequence). V was pared by 6 bases and J by 0 bases, with 8 bases between. Relying on iRepertoire HTBI primers and Arm-PCR of CDR3 regions, the team built TCR beta libraries. Each CDR3 protein is one row after TCRdb ran MiXCR on the multiplex PCR reads. In the table there are roughly 430,000 distinct CDR3 sequences, around 20% of which are singletons. Sequences were derived from peripheral blood mononuclear cells (PBMCs), sampled when the disease was refractory, from a patient treated with antithyroid drugs. This TCR came from a female donor with Graves disease. The chain employs TRBV10-1 and TRBJ1-1, with D unresolved. This chain's CDR3 is CASRRGMNTEAFF. For the CDR3, the DNA is TGCGCCAGCAGACGGGGTATGAACACTGAAGCTTTCTTT.